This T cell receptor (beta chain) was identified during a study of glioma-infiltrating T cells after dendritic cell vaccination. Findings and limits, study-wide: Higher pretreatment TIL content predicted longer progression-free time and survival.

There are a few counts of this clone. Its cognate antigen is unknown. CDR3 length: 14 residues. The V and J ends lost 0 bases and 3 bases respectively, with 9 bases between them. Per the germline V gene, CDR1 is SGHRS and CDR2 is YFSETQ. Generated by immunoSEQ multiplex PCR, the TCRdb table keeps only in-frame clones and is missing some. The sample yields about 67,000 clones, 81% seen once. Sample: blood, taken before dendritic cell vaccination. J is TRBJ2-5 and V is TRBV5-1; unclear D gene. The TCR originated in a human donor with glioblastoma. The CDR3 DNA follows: TGCGCCAGCAGCTTGGTAGCCAGCGAAGAGACCCAGTACTTC. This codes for CASSLVASEETQYF.